This T cell receptor (beta chain) was observed in a study of metastatic and nonmetastatic thyroid tumors. Study at large: Repertoires of blood and of tissue (tumor or nodule) from malignant and benign thyroid patients were compared. Broader study findings: Malignant thyroid tumors reportedly exceeded benign nodules significantly in TCR beta diversity, with the difference appearing in blood and tumor.

This clone was found a few times. Its antigen is undetermined. As processed by the authors: What underpinned the distant-metastasis classifier for papillary thyroid cancer was the set of CDR3 differences across clinicopathological groups. Via MiXCR, TCRdb re-called the PCR reads. TCRdb assigned the V and J calls; the authors' analysis was not used. The sample lists 29,000 or so clones, under 4.5% occurring once. This CDR3 region has 16 residues. Germline-derived CDR1 and CDR2 are MNHNS and SASEGT. V dropped 1 base and J dropped 4 bases, with 13 bases sitting between them. Patients had received no treatment of any kind before thyroid surgery.

This TCR came from a female donor with papillary thyroid cancer or a benign thyroid nodule (not recorded which). Some clones in this sample may be carry-over from other donors' samples. Specimen: blood. The rearrangement links TRBV6-1 to TRBJ2-2; D gene unclear. CDR3 sequence (DNA): TGTGCCAGCAGTGAAGTACGGGCGTCTGGCACCGGGGAGCTGTTTTTT. Translation: CASSEVRASGTGELFF.